The source of this T cell receptor (beta chain) is a study of control samples from healthy donors and cancer patients. The CDR3 is 15 amino acids. V lost 4 bases to trimming and J lost 7 bases; unmatched junction nucleotides: 10. The germline gives CDR1 MGHRA, CDR2 YSYEKL. Assay: immunoSEQ multiplex PCR; the TCRdb copy retains only in-frame clones and omits some. The sample lists over 150,000 clones, approximately 92% occurring once. The V gene is TRBV4-1, the J gene TRBJ1-5; 7 bases are a match to TRBD1. Sequencing used blood. This clonotype was obtained from a woman in her forties in good health. The CDR3 region has the DNA TGCGCCAGCAGCCTAGACGGGACAGAGCGGCAGCCCCAGCATTTT. This translates into CASSLDGTERQPQHF.